A selection of T cell receptor beta chains follows, all from one sample in a study of blood T cell repertoires in COVID-19. Profiled with immunoSEQ multiplex PCR; TCRdb holds only in-frame clones, not every one. This table has 150,000 to 200,000 clones, under 90% appearing once. What was sequenced was peripheral blood. The receptors originated from a woman older than 75 with acute or convalescent COVID-19. Each CDR3 is given with its conserved first and last residue. Each record gives: V gene, clone size, J gene, D gene, CDR3 DNA, CDR3 protein. The D gene is left open where the match is weak. Part of the rows lack a size; the others show once, few, many or a class for expanded clones.

TRBV19	.	TRBJ2-1	TRBD2	TGTGCCAGTAGTATTTTCCCCGGGACTATGGTGGGGAATGAGCAGTTCTTC	CASSIFPGTMVGNEQFF
TRBV5-1	.	TRBJ2-3	.	TGCGCCAGCAGCACTGATCTCACAGATACGCAGTATTTT	CASSTDLTDTQYF
TRBV27	.	TRBJ1-6	.	TGTGCCAGCAGTCCCCCCGCGATCAATGAACCCGGGACAAGGGGATATTCACCCCTCCACTTT	CASSPPAINEPGTRGYSPLHF
TRBV5-1	.	TRBJ2-3	.	TGCGCCAGCAGCTTTAACAGGGACACAGATACGCAGTATTTT	CASSFNRDTDTQYF
TRBV19	.	TRBJ1-1	TRBD1	TGTGCCAGTAGTTCCTGGACAGGGAACACTGAAGCTTTCTTT	CASSSWTGNTEAFF
TRBV11-2	many	TRBJ1-3	.	TGTGCCAGCAGCTTAATGCAGGGTAATTGGAACACCATATATTTT	CASSLMQGNWNTIYF
TRBV11-2	once	TRBJ1-1	.	TGTGCCAGCAGCTCGACTTTGAACACTGAAGCTTTCTTT	CASSSTLNTEAFF
TRBV6-4	.	TRBJ1-2	TRBD1	TGTGCCAGCAGTGCGGGACAGGACTATAATAACTATGGCTACACCTTC	CASSAGQDYNNYGYTF
TRBV4-1	few	TRBJ1-2	TRBD1	TGCGCCAGCAGCCAACGATGGGACAGGGTAGGGAACTATGGCTACACCTTC	CASSQRWDRVGNYGYTF
TRBV19	.	TRBJ2-5	TRBD1	TGTGCCAGTAGTCCAGGGACAGTTGAGACCCAGTACTTC	CASSPGTVETQYF
TRBV28	.	TRBJ2-4	.	TGTGCCAGCAGTTTAAGAGGGAGTATAGACATTCAGTACTTC	CASSLRGSIDIQYF
TRBV29-1	.	TRBJ2-3	TRBD2	TGCAGCGTTGGGGATCCTAGCGGGTGGGGAGATACGCAGTATTTT	CSVGDPSGWGDTQYF
TRBV15	few	TRBJ2-7	TRBD2	TGTGCCACCAGCACACGCCGTAGCGGGAGGGCCTCGGGCGAGCAGTACTTC	CATSTRRSGRASGEQYF
TRBV3-1/TRBV3-2	.	TRBJ2-7	TRBD1	TGTGCCAGCAGCCGACGGGACAGGGTTCGGCAGTACTTC	CASSRRDRVRQYF
TRBV6-6	.	TRBJ2-7	.	TGTGCCAGCAGTCCGACTGTTTACGAGCAGTACTTC	CASSPTVYEQYF
TRBV6-4	.	TRBJ2-2	.	TGTGCCAGCAGTTCCGGCACCGGGGAGCTGTTTTTT	CASSSGTGELFF
TRBV29-1	.	TRBJ2-5	TRBD2	TGCAGCGTTGAAGCGCGGACTAGCGGGGGATACCAAGAGACCCAGTACTTC	CSVEARTSGGYQETQYF
TRBV24-1	.	TRBJ2-3	TRBD1	TGTGCCACCAGTCCCCGAGGACAGGGGGGCACAGATACGCAGTATTTT	CATSPRGQGGTDTQYF
TRBV9	many	TRBJ2-5	TRBD2	TGTGCCAGCAGCCCGACCGGACTAGCGAGAATAGAGACCCAGTACTTC	CASSPTGLARIETQYF
TRBV5-4	once	TRBJ1-6	.	TGTGCCAGCAGCTTGGTACAGGGTGGATCGTCACCCCTCCACTTT	CASSLVQGGSSPLHF
TRBV28	.	TRBJ2-1	.	TGTGCCAGCAGTTTGGGGCACTCCTACAATGAGCAGTTCTTC	CASSLGHSYNEQFF
TRBV3-1/TRBV3-2	.	TRBJ2-3	.	TGTGCCAGCAGCCCGATGCTACCACCAGATACGCAGTATTTT	CASSPMLPPDTQYF